The rows below give T cell receptor beta chains drawn from one sample of a study of T cells in Graves' hyperthyroidism and ophthalmopathy. MiXCR was run by TCRdb on the multiplex PCR reads, yielding one entry per CDR3 protein. This table holds about 840,000 distinct CDR3 sequences, roughly 37% found once. Sequencing input: blood. Every receptor here comes from a man between 18 and 29 years old with Graves' hyperthyroidism. CDR3s include the opening cysteine and the closing phenylalanine or tryptophan. Fields, in order: J gene, D gene, clone size, V gene, CDR3 DNA, CDR3 protein. The D gene is left open where the match is weak. The size entry is marked missing in some rows and otherwise reads once, few, many or a size class.

J gene: TRBJ2-7
D gene: -
clone size: many
V gene: TRBV10-3
CDR3 DNA: TGTGCCATCAGGAGGGAATTAGACTCCTACGAGCAGTACTTC
CDR3 protein: CAIRRELDSYEQYF

J gene: TRBJ2-5
D gene: -
clone size: many
V gene: TRBV7-8
CDR3 DNA: TGTGCCAGCAGCTTAGGAGGGAGGCAAAAGACCCAGTACTTC
CDR3 protein: CASSLGGRQKTQYF

J gene: TRBJ2-5
D gene: TRBD2
clone size: -
V gene: TRBV20-1
CDR3 DNA: TGCAGTGCCGACCGTACCGGGACTAGAGAGACCCAGTACTTC
CDR3 protein: CSADRTGTRETQYF

J gene: TRBJ2-7
D gene: -
clone size: few
V gene: TRBV25-1
CDR3 DNA: TGCGCCAGCAGCCCAATTCGGGGACGGCCGTCCTACGAGCAGTACTTC
CDR3 protein: CASSPIRGRPSYEQYF

J gene: TRBJ1-5
D gene: TRBD1
clone size: -
V gene: TRBV20-1
CDR3 DNA: TGCAGTGTTAACAGGGGGAGCAATCAGCCCCAGCATTTT
CDR3 protein: CSVNRGSNQPQHF

J gene: TRBJ1-5
D gene: TRBD1
clone size: -
V gene: TRBV7-9
CDR3 DNA: TGTGCCAGCAGCTTGGGACAGGCATTTAATCAGCCCCAGCATTTT
CDR3 protein: CASSLGQAFNQPQHF

J gene: TRBJ2-7
D gene: -
clone size: few
V gene: TRBV9
CDR3 DNA: TGTGCCAGCAGCGTAGCTGGGGTTGATTACGAGCAGTACTTC
CDR3 protein: CASSVAGVDYEQYF

J gene: TRBJ1-5
D gene: TRBD1
clone size: -
V gene: TRBV2
CDR3 DNA: TGTGCCAGCAGTGATTTCGTCAGGGGGCTGGGTCAGCCCCAGCATTTT
CDR3 protein: CASSDFVRGLGQPQHF

J gene: TRBJ2-5
D gene: TRBD2
clone size: -
V gene: TRBV7-2
CDR3 DNA: TGTGCCAGCAGCTATACTAGCGGGATTAAGACCCAGTACTTC
CDR3 protein: CASSYTSGIKTQYF

J gene: TRBJ1-3
D gene: TRBD1
clone size: -
V gene: TRBV9
CDR3 DNA: TGTACCGGGAAGGACAGGGTACGCTTTGGTGGAAACACCATATATTTT
CDR3 protein: CTGKDRVRFGGNTIYF

J gene: TRBJ1-2
D gene: -
clone size: many
V gene: TRBV10-3
CDR3 DNA: TGTGCCATCAGTGGGGGGAGACAGCAGCTCAGGAATGGCTACACCTTC
CDR3 protein: CAISGGRQQLRNGYTF

J gene: TRBJ2-7
D gene: -
clone size: many
V gene: TRBV29-1
CDR3 DNA: TGCAGCGTTCGGGGGCCGGTCTACGAGCAGTACTTC
CDR3 protein: CSVRGPVYEQYF

J gene: TRBJ1-6
D gene: -
clone size: -
V gene: TRBV12-3/TRBV12-4
CDR3 DNA: TGTGCCAGCAGCATGACGATCTTAGGGGGGTCCCTCCACTTT
CDR3 protein: CASSMTILGGSLHF

J gene: TRBJ1-2
D gene: -
clone size: few
V gene: TRBV5-6
CDR3 DNA: TGTGCCAGCAGCTTTCTCGGGGCTACTAATGGCTACACCTTC
CDR3 protein: CASSFLGATNGYTF

J gene: TRBJ2-5
D gene: -
clone size: -
V gene: TRBV12-3/TRBV12-4
CDR3 DNA: TGTGCTAGTGGTACTCATAGGGGCGAGACCCAGTACTTC
CDR3 protein: CASGTHRGETQYF

J gene: TRBJ1-2
D gene: -
clone size: many
V gene: TRBV29-1
CDR3 DNA: TGCAGCGTTGAAGATGGGCAAAACTATGGCTACACCTTC
CDR3 protein: CSVEDGQNYGYTF

J gene: TRBJ2-7
D gene: TRBD1
clone size: -
V gene: TRBV7-9
CDR3 DNA: TGTGCCAGCAGCTTAGGGTTGCGGGACAGGGGATACGAGCAGTACTTC
CDR3 protein: CASSLGLRDRGYEQYF

J gene: TRBJ2-5
D gene: TRBD2
clone size: -
V gene: TRBV10-3
CDR3 DNA: TGTGCCAGCAGTTTCATAGCGGGTTTTCAAGAGACCCAGTACTTC
CDR3 protein: CASSFIAGFQETQYF

J gene: TRBJ1-2
D gene: -
clone size: few
V gene: TRBV13
CDR3 DNA: TGTGCCAGCAGCTTAGATACGGGGTCCTATGGCTACACCTTC
CDR3 protein: CASSLDTGSYGYTF

J gene: TRBJ1-2
D gene: -
clone size: -
V gene: TRBV29-1
CDR3 DNA: TGCAGTCGCAGGGCTTGGGGCTACACCTTC
CDR3 protein: CSRRAWGYTF

J gene: TRBJ1-6
D gene: -
clone size: once
V gene: TRBV15
CDR3 DNA: TGTGCCACCAGCAATGGGGGGGGATCACCCCTCCACTTT
CDR3 protein: CATSNGGGSPLHF

J gene: TRBJ2-2
D gene: -
clone size: -
V gene: TRBV14
CDR3 DNA: TGTGCCAGCAGCCAACGCGTCCGGACCGGGGAGCTGTTTTTT
CDR3 protein: CASSQRVRTGELFF

J gene: TRBJ1-4
D gene: -
clone size: many
V gene: TRBV15
CDR3 DNA: TGTGCCACCAGCAGAGCTTATCTGGCCCGGGAAAAACTGTTTTTT
CDR3 protein: CATSRAYLAREKLFF

J gene: TRBJ2-3
D gene: -
clone size: -
V gene: TRBV2
CDR3 DNA: TGTGCCAGCTTTGGGGCATCGGATACGCAGTATTTT
CDR3 protein: CASFGASDTQYF

J gene: TRBJ1-5
D gene: -
clone size: many
V gene: TRBV7-2
CDR3 DNA: TGTGCCAGCAGCTTAGGTATGGGTTATCAGCCCCAGCATTTT
CDR3 protein: CASSLGMGYQPQHF

J gene: TRBJ1-4
D gene: -
clone size: -
V gene: TRBV29-1
CDR3 DNA: TGCAGTGAAACGGACAGTGCGGGGGAAAAACTGTTTTTT
CDR3 protein: CSETDSAGEKLFF

J gene: TRBJ1-5
D gene: TRBD1
clone size: -
V gene: TRBV24-1
CDR3 DNA: TGTGCCACCAGTGACGGGACAGGGGGCGATCAGCCCCAGCATTTT
CDR3 protein: CATSDGTGGDQPQHF

J gene: TRBJ1-1
D gene: TRBD1
clone size: few
V gene: TRBV5-8
CDR3 DNA: TGTGCCAGCAGCTTGGGGGGGACAGCGGACACTGAAGCTTTCTTT
CDR3 protein: CASSLGGTADTEAFF

J gene: TRBJ1-4
D gene: TRBD1
clone size: many
V gene: TRBV15
CDR3 DNA: TGTGCCACCAGCAAGGGACAGATTAATGAAAAACTGTTTTTT
CDR3 protein: CATSKGQINEKLFF

J gene: TRBJ2-5
D gene: -
clone size: few
V gene: TRBV7-3
CDR3 DNA: TGTGCCAGCAGCGACGGACAGTTGGAGACCCAGTACTTC
CDR3 protein: CASSDGQLETQYF

J gene: TRBJ1-3
D gene: -
clone size: -
V gene: TRBV28
CDR3 DNA: TGTGCCAGCAGTGCTGCCAGGGGTGGTGGAAACACCATATATTTT
CDR3 protein: CASSAARGGGNTIYF

J gene: TRBJ1-1
D gene: -
clone size: many
V gene: TRBV10-1
CDR3 DNA: TGCGCCAGCAGGGGGGACACCTACACTGAAGCTTTCTTT
CDR3 protein: CASRGDTYTEAFF

J gene: TRBJ2-7
D gene: -
clone size: few
V gene: TRBV6-5
CDR3 DNA: TGTGCCAGCGGTCGTGCCCCGGGGGAGCAGTACTTC
CDR3 protein: CASGRAPGEQYF

J gene: TRBJ2-7
D gene: -
clone size: -
V gene: TRBV9
CDR3 DNA: TGTGCCAGCAGCCCCACGGGACTTACCGCCTACGAGCAGTACTTC
CDR3 protein: CASSPTGLTAYEQYF

J gene: TRBJ2-7
D gene: TRBD2
clone size: -
V gene: TRBV2
CDR3 DNA: TGTGCCAGCAGGGGAGGGTCCATCCCTAACGAGCAGTACTTC
CDR3 protein: CASRGGSIPNEQYF

J gene: TRBJ2-2
D gene: -
clone size: few
V gene: TRBV20-1
CDR3 DNA: TGCAGTGCTAGTGGAGTGCGATCCGGGGAGCTGTTTTTT
CDR3 protein: CSASGVRSGELFF

J gene: TRBJ2-7
D gene: -
clone size: -
V gene: TRBV5-1
CDR3 DNA: TGCGCCAGCAGCTTGGGGCAACCTGGGGACGAGCAGTACTTC
CDR3 protein: CASSLGQPGDEQYF

J gene: TRBJ2-7
D gene: -
clone size: few
V gene: TRBV25-1
CDR3 DNA: TGTGCCAGCAGCAAACAGGGTTACTCCTACGAGCAGTACTTC
CDR3 protein: CASSKQGYSYEQYF

J gene: TRBJ1-1
D gene: -
clone size: -
V gene: TRBV4-3
CDR3 DNA: TGCGCCAGCAGCCAAGCAAGTATCGGTAGAACTGAAGCTTTCTTT
CDR3 protein: CASSQASIGRTEAFF

J gene: TRBJ1-6
D gene: TRBD1
clone size: -
V gene: TRBV4-3
CDR3 DNA: TGCGCCAGCAGCCAAGAACGGGACAGGGGTAATTCACCCCTCCACTTT
CDR3 protein: CASSQERDRGNSPLHF

J gene: TRBJ2-7
D gene: -
clone size: few
V gene: TRBV7-8
CDR3 DNA: TGTGCCAGCAGCTCTCAGGGGGCCGGGGGGGAGCAGTACTTC
CDR3 protein: CASSSQGAGGEQYF

J gene: TRBJ2-3
D gene: -
clone size: -
V gene: TRBV7-9
CDR3 DNA: TGTGCCAGCAGCTTAGTTATAGCGGAATTCACAGATACGCAGTATTTT
CDR3 protein: CASSLVIAEFTDTQYF

J gene: TRBJ2-5
D gene: TRBD2
clone size: -
V gene: TRBV4-2
CDR3 DNA: TGTGCCAGCAGCCAAGATCGAATTCGGGAGGGCCTGGGGGAGACCCAGTACTTC
CDR3 protein: CASSQDRIREGLGETQYF

J gene: TRBJ1-2
D gene: -
clone size: many
V gene: TRBV2
CDR3 DNA: TGTGCCAGCTCGCGGGGTCAGGGGAACTATGGCTACACCTTC
CDR3 protein: CASSRGQGNYGYTF

J gene: TRBJ1-5
D gene: TRBD1
clone size: -
V gene: TRBV7-9
CDR3 DNA: TGTGCCAGCAGCCCGATCCCCATCCGGGACAGGGAAAATCAGCCCCAGCATTTT
CDR3 protein: CASSPIPIRDRENQPQHF

J gene: TRBJ2-5
D gene: TRBD1
clone size: -
V gene: TRBV7-8
CDR3 DNA: TGCGCCAGCAGCCCGGGACAGCCGAAAGAGACCCAGTACTTC
CDR3 protein: CASSPGQPKETQYF

J gene: TRBJ1-4
D gene: -
clone size: many
V gene: TRBV4-1
CDR3 DNA: TGTGCCAGCAGCCAAGATCCGGGGGAAAAACTGTTTTTT
CDR3 protein: CASSQDPGEKLFF

J gene: TRBJ2-7
D gene: -
clone size: -
V gene: TRBV7-2
CDR3 DNA: TGTGCCAGCAGCCCCCCTTTGGGACCCTACGAGCAGTACTTC
CDR3 protein: CASSPPLGPYEQYF

J gene: TRBJ2-5
D gene: -
clone size: -
V gene: TRBV29-1
CDR3 DNA: TGCAGCGTCGACAAGGGGAAAGAGACCCAGTACTTC
CDR3 protein: CSVDKGKETQYF

J gene: TRBJ2-7
D gene: TRBD2
clone size: -
V gene: TRBV29-1
CDR3 DNA: TGCAGCGTCACGGGACTAGCGGGCGGTGGCCTATACGAGCAGTACTTC
CDR3 protein: CSVTGLAGGGLYEQYF

J gene: TRBJ1-2
D gene: -
clone size: -
V gene: TRBV11-3
CDR3 DNA: TGTGCCAGCAGCCAAGATGATTACGCAGGGATGAACTATGGCTACACCTTC
CDR3 protein: CASSQDDYAGMNYGYTF

J gene: TRBJ2-5
D gene: -
clone size: -
V gene: TRBV13
CDR3 DNA: TGTGCCAGCAGTTACTCGCCGGATTCTACGCTAGAGACCCAGTACTTC
CDR3 protein: CASSYSPDSTLETQYF

J gene: TRBJ1-4
D gene: TRBD1
clone size: many
V gene: TRBV10-3
CDR3 DNA: TGTGCCATCAGCGCCGGGACAGATGAAAAACTGTTTTTT
CDR3 protein: CAISAGTDEKLFF

J gene: TRBJ2-7
D gene: -
clone size: -
V gene: TRBV7-9
CDR3 DNA: TGTGCCAGCAGATCCGTCGGTTCCTACGAGCAGTACTTC
CDR3 protein: CASRSVGSYEQYF

J gene: TRBJ1-4
D gene: -
clone size: many
V gene: TRBV20-1
CDR3 DNA: TGCAGTGCTGAGAGGGGCATGGGTGAAAAACTGTTTTTT
CDR3 protein: CSAERGMGEKLFF